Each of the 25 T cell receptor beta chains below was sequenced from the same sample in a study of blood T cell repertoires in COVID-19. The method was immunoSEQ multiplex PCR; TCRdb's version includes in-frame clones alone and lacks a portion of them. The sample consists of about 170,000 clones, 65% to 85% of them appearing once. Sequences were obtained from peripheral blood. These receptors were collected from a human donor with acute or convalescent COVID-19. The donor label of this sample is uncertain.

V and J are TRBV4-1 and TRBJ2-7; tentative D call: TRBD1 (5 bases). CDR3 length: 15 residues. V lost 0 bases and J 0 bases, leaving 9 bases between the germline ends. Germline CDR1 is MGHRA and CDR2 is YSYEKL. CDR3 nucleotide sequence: TGCGCCAGCAGCCAAGATACAGACAGCTCCTACGAGCAGTACTTC. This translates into CASSQDTDSSYEQYF.

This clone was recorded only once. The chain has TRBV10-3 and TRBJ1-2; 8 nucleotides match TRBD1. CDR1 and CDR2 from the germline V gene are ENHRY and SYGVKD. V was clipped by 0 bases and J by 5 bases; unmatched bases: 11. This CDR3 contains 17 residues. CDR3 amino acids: CAISESPLDRVSYGYTF. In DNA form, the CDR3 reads TGTGCCATCAGTGAGTCTCCTTTGGACAGGGTGTCGTATGGCTACACCTTC.

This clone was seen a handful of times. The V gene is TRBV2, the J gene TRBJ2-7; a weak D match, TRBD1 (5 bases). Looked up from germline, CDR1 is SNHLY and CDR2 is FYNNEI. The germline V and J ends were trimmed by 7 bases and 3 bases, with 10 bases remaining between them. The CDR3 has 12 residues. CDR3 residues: CASNLQGYEQYF. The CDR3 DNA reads TGTGCCAGCAACCTCCAGGGCTACGAGCAGTACTTC. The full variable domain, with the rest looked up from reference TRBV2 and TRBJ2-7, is EPEVTQTPSHQVTQMGQEVILRCVPISNHLYFYWYRQILGQKVEFLVSFYNNEISEKSEIFDDQFSVERPDGSNFTLKIRSTKLEDSAMYFCASNLQGYEQYFGPGTRLTVT.

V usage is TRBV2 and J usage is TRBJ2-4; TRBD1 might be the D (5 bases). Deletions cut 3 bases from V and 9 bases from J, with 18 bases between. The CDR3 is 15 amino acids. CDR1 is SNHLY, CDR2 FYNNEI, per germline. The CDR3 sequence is CASSDPRREVGIQYF. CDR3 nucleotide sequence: TGTGCCAGCAGTGACCCCCGCAGGGAAGTTGGCATTCAGTACTTC.

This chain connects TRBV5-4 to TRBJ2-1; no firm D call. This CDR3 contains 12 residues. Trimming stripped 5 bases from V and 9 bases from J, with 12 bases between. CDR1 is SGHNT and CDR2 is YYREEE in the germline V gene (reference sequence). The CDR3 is CASSPRSGEQFF. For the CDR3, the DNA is TGTGCCAGCAGTCCTAGGTCGGGTGAGCAGTTCTTC.

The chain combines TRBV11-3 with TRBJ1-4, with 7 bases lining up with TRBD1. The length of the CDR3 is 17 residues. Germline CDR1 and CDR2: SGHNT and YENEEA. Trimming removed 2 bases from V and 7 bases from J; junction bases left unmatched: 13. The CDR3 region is CASSLQGQRRSGEKLFF. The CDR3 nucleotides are TGTGCCAGCAGCTTACAGGGACAGCGCCGTTCGGGTGAAAAACTGTTTTTT.

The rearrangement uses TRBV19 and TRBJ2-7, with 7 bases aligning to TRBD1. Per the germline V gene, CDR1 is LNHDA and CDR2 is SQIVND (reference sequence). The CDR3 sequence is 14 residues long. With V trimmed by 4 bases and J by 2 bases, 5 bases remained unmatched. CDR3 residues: CASSSRDRTYEQYF. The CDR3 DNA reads TGTGCCAGTAGTAGCCGGGACAGAACCTACGAGCAGTACTTC.

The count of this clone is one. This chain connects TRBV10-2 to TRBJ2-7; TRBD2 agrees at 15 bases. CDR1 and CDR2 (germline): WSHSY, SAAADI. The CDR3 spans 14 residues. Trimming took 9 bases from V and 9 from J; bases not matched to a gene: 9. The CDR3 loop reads CASGLAGGNAWQYF. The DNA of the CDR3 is TGCGCCAGTGGACTAGCGGGGGGGAATGCGTGGCAGTACTTC.

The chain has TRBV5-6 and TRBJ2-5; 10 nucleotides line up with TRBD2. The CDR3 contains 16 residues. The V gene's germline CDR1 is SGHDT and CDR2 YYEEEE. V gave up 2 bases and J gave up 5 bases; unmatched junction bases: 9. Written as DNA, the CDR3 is TGTGCCAGCAGCTTTGTTCTAGCGGGGGCCGGGGAGACCCAGTACTTC. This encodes CASSFVLAGAGETQYF.

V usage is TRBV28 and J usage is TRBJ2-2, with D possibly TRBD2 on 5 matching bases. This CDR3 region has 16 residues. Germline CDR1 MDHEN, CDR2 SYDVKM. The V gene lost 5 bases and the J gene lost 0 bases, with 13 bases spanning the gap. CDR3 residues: CASSPRGLTNTGELFF. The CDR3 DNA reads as TGTGCCAGCAGTCCCCGAGGGCTAACGAACACCGGGGAGCTGTTTTTT.

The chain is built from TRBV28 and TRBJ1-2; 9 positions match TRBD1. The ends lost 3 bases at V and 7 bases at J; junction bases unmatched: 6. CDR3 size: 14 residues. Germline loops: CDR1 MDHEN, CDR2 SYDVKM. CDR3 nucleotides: TGTGCCAGCAGTTTGGACAGGGGAGTGCGTGGCTACACCTTC. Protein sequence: CASSLDRGVRGYTF.

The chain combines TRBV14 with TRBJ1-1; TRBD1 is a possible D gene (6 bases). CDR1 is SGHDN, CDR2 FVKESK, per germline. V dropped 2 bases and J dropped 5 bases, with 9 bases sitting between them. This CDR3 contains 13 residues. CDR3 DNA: TGTGCCAGCAGCCAAACTACAGGGACTGAAGCTTTCTTT. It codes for CASSQTTGTEAFF.

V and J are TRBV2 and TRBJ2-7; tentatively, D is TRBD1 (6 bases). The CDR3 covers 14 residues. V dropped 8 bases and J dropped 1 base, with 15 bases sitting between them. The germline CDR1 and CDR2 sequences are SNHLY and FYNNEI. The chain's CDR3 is CASLQDRGSYEQYF. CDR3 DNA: TGTGCCAGCTTGCAGGACAGAGGGTCCTACGAGCAGTACTTC. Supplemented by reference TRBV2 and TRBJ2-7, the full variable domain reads EPEVTQTPSHQVTQMGQEVILRCVPISNHLYFYWYRQILGQKVEFLVSFYNNEISEKSEIFDDQFSVERPDGSNFTLKIRSTKLEDSAMYFCASLQDRGSYEQYFGPGTRLTVT.

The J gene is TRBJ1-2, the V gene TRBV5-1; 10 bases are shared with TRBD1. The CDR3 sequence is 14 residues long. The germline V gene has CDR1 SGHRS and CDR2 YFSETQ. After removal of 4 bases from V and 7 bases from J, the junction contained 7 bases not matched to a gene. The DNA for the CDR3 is TGCGCCAGCAGCCTCGGACAGGGGGTTAGTGGCTACACCTTC. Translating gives CASSLGQGVSGYTF.

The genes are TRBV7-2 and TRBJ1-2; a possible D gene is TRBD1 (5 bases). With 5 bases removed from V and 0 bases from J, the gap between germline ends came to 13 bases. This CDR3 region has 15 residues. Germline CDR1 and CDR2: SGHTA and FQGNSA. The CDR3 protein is CASSIQGSANYGYTF. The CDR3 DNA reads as TGTGCCAGCAGCATCCAGGGATCGGCTAACTATGGCTACACCTTC. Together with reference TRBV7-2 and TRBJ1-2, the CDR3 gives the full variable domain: GAGVSQSPSNKVTEKGKDVELRCDPISGHTALYWYRQSLGQGLEFLIYFQGNSAPDKSGLPSDRFSAERTGGSVSTLTIQRTQQEDSAVYLCASSIQGSANYGYTFGSGTRLTVV.

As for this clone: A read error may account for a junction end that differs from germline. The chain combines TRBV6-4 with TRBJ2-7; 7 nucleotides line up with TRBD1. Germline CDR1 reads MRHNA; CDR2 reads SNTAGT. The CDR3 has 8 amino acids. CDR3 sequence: CASTGQHF. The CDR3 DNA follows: TGTGCCAGCACGGGACAGCACTTC.

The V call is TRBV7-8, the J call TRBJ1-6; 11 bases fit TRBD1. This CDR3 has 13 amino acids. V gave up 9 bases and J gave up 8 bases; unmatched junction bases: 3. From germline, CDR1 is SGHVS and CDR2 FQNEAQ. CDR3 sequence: CASGTGGDSPLHF. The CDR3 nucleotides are TGTGCCAGTGGGACAGGGGGGGATTCACCCCTCCACTTT.

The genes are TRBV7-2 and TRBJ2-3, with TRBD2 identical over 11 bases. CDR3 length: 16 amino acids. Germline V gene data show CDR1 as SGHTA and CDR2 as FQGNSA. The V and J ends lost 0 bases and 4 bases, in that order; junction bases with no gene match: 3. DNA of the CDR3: TGTGCCAGCAGCTTAGCTAGCGGGGGGGCGCCAGATACGCAGTATTTT. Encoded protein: CASSLASGGAPDTQYF.

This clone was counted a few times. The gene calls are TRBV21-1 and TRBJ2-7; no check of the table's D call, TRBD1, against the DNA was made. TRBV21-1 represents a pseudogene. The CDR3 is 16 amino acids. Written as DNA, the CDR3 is TGTGCCAGCAGCAAAGTTTGGGGACAGGAATACTACGAGCAGTACTTC. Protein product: CASSKVWGQEYYEQYF.

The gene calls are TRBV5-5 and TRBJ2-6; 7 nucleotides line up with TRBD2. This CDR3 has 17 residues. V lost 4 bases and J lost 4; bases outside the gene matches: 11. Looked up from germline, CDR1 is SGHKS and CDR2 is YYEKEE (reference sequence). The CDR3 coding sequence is TGTGCCAGCAGCCCTTTAGCGGGTCCTAGGGGGGCCAACGTCCTGACTTTC. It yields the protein CASSPLAGPRGANVLTF.

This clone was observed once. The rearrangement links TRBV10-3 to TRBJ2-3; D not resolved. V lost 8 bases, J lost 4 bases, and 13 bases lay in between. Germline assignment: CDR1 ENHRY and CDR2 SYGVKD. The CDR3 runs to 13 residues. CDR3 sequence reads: CAILAGSPDTQYF. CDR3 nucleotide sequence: TGTGCCATCTTGGCTGGTTCGCCAGATACGCAGTATTTT.

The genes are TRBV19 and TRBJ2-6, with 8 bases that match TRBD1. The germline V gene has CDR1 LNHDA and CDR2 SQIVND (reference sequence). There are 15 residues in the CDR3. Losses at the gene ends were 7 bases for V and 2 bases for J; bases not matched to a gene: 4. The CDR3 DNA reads TGTGCCAGTACGGACAGGGAAGCTGGGGCCAACGTCCTGACTTTC. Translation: CASTDREAGANVLTF.

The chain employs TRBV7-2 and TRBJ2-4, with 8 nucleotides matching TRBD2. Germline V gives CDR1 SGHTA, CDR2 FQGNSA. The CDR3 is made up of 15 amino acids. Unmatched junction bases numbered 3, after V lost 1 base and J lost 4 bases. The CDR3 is CASSLGPSGKNIQYF. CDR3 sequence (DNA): TGTGCCAGCAGCTTAGGTCCTAGCGGGAAAAACATTCAGTACTTC.

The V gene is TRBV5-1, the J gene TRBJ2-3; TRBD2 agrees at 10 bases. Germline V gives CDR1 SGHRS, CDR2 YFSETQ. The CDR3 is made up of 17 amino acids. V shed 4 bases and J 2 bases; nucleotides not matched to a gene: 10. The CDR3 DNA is TGCGCCAGCAGCAACCGACTAGCGGGTCTTAACACAGATACGCAGTATTTT. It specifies CASSNRLAGLNTDTQYF.

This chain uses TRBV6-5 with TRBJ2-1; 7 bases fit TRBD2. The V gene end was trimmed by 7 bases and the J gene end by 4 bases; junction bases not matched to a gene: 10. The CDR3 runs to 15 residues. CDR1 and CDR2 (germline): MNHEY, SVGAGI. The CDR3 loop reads CASTLGGTTYNEQFF. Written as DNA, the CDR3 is TGTGCCAGCACCCTAGGCGGGACTACTTACAATGAGCAGTTCTTC.